A single sample is the source of the 7 T cell receptor beta chains below, sequenced in a study of blood T cells in healthy people across ages. For the second PCR, which ran for roughly 7 to 11 cycles, a sample-barcoded 5' primer and a J-beta primer mix were used. TCRdb processed the 5' RACE reads anew with MiXCR; each CDR3 protein has one entry. The sample lists about 620,000 distinct CDR3 sequences, 21% occurring once. Sequencing input: blood. The receptors originated from a man in his sixties or seventies in good health.

The rearrangement joins TRBV7-9 to TRBJ2-2; D is possibly TRBD2 (6 bases). CDR3 size: 16 residues. V was pared by 7 bases and J by 8 bases, with 23 bases between. CDR1 is SEHNR, CDR2 FQNEAQ, per germline (reference sequence). Written as DNA, the CDR3 is TGTGCCAGCACCAAAGGAGGGACCGACTCCACTGGGGAGCTGTTTTTT. It encodes CASTKGGTDSTGELFF.

The gene calls are TRBV4-1 and TRBJ2-5; D is perhaps TRBD1 or TRBD2 (5 bases each). The germline V gene encodes CDR1 MGHRA and CDR2 YSYEKL. This CDR3 comprises 15 residues. The V gene lost 2 bases and the J gene lost 5 bases, with 15 bases spanning the gap. The CDR3 here is CASSQQISGTETQYF. The CDR3 bases are TGCGCCAGCAGCCAACAGATTTCAGGGACGGAGACCCAGTACTTC.

The chain links TRBV29-1 to TRBJ2-5; D is ambiguous. The V and J ends lost 4 bases and 4 bases respectively, with 7 bases between them. This CDR3 is built from 11 residues. CDR1 is SQVTM and CDR2 is ANQGSEA in the germline V gene. The chain's CDR3 is CSVVDRETQYF. The CDR3 region has the DNA TGCAGCGTTGTGGATCGAGAGACCCAGTACTTC.

The chain employs TRBV27 and TRBJ2-1; no definite D call. The CDR3 totals 13 residues. Germline assignment: CDR1 MNHEY and CDR2 SMNVEV (reference sequence). V shed 6 bases and J shed 5 bases, with 11 bases lying between them. This CDR3 reads CASSYSANNEQFF. The CDR3 coding sequence is TGTGCCAGCAGCTACTCCGCCAACAATGAGCAGTTCTTC.

This rearrangement joins TRBV21-1 to TRBJ1-6; the DNA was not used to check the table's D call, TRBD1. TRBV21-1 is labeled a pseudogene. The CDR3 is 13 residues long. CDR3 sequence reads: CASSGTDHSPLHF. The CDR3 DNA sequence: TGTGCCAGCAGCGGGACAGATCATTCACCCCTCCACTTT.

This clonotype occurred a few times. The rearrangement joins TRBV20-1 to TRBJ2-7, with TRBD2 identical over 14 bases. This CDR3 contains 15 residues. The V segment lost 3 bases and the J segment 2 bases; nucleotides outside the gene matches: 3. Looked up from germline, CDR1 is DFQATT and CDR2 is SNEGSKA (reference sequence). The CDR3 reads CSARTSGRGTYEQYF. The CDR3 nucleotides read TGCAGTGCTAGGACTAGCGGGAGGGGTACCTACGAGCAGTACTTC.

This clonotype was seen ten or more times. In DNA, the CDR3 is TGCGCCAGCAGCTTTTCGACAGGGGGCTACTATGGCTACACCTTC. Amino acid sequence: CASSFSTGGYYGYTF. The chain has TRBV5-1 and TRBJ1-2, with 10 bases identical to TRBD1. The CDR3 has 15 residues. V gave up 2 bases and J gave up 3 bases; unmatched junction bases: 4. Per the germline V gene, CDR1 is SGHRS and CDR2 is YFSETQ.